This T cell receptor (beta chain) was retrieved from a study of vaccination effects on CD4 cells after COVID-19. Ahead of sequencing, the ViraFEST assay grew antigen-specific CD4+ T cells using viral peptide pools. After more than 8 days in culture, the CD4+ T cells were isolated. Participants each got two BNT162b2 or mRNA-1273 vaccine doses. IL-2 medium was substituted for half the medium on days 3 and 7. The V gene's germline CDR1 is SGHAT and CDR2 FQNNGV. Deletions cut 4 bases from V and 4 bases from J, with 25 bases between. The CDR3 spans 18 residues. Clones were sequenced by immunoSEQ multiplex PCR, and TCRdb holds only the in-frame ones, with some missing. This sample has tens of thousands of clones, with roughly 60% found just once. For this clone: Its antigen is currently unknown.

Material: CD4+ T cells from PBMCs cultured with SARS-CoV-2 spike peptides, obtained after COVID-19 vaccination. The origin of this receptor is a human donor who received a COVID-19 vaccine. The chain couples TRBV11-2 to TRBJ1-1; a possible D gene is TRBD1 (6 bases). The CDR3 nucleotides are TGTGCCAGCAGCTCCATTAGGGCCCTTCTGGGGGGCGGCACTGAAGCTTTCTTT. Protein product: CASSSIRALLGGGTEAFF.